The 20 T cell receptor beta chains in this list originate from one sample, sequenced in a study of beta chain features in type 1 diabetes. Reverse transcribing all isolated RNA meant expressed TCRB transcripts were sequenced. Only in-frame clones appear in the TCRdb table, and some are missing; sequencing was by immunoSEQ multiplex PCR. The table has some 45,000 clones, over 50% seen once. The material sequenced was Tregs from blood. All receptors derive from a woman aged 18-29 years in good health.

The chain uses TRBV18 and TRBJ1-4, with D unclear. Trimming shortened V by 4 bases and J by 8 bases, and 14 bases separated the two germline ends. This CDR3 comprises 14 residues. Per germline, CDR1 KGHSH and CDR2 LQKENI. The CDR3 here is CASSHRDGGEKLFF. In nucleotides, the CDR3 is TGTGCCAGCTCACATCGGGATGGCGGGGAAAAACTGTTTTTT. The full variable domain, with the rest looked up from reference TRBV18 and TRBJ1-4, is NAGVMQNPRHLVRRRGQEARLRCSPMKGHSHVYWYRQLPEEGLKFMVYLQKENIIDESGMPKERFSAEFPKEGPSILRIQQVVRGDSAAYFCASSHRDGGEKLFFGSGTQLSVL.

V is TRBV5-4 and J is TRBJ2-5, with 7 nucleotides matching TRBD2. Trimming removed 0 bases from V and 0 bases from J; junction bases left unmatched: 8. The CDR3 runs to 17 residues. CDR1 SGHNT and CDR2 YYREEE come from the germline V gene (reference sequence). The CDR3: CASSLALRERYQETQYF. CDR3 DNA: TGTGCCAGCAGCTTGGCTCTGCGGGAGCGCTACCAAGAGACCCAGTACTTC.

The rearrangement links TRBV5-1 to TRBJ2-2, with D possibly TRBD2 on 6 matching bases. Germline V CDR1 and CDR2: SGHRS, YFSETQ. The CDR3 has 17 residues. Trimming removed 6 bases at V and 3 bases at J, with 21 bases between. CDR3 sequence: CASNVIGRESYTGELFF. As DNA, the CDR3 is TGCGCCAGCAATGTAATTGGCCGGGAGTCCTACACCGGGGAGCTGTTTTTT.

The CDR3 here is CSVGVLGRRGENIQYF. CDR3 DNA sequence: TGCAGCGTTGGAGTTTTGGGGCGCCGCGGTGAAAACATTCAGTACTTC. This chain joins TRBV29-1 and TRBJ2-4; D might be TRBD1 (5 bases). The germline gives CDR1 SQVTM, CDR2 ANQGSEA. CDR3 length: 16 amino acids. Between the trimmed V and J ends, which lost 4 bases and 5 bases, there was a span of 21 bases.

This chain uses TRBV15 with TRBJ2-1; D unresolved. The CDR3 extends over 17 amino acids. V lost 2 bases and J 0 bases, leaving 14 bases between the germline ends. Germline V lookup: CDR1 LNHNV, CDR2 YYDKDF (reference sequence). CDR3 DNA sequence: TGTGCCACCAGCAGATCCGATTTTAGCTACTCCTACAATGAGCAGTTCTTC. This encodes CATSRSDFSYSYNEQFF.

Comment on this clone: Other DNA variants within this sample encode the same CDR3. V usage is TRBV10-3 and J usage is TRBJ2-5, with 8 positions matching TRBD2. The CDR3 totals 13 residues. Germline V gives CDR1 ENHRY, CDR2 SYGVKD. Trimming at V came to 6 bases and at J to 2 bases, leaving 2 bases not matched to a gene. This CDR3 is CAISVAGQETQYF. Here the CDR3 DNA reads TGTGCCATCAGCGTAGCGGGGCAAGAGACCCAGTACTTC.

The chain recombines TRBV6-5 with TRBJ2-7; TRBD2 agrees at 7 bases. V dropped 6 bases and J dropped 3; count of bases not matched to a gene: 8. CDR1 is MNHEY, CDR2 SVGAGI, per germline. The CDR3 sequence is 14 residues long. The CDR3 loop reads CASRKRGGFYEQYF. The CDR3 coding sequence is TGTGCCAGCAGGAAGCGGGGAGGTTTCTACGAGCAGTACTTC.

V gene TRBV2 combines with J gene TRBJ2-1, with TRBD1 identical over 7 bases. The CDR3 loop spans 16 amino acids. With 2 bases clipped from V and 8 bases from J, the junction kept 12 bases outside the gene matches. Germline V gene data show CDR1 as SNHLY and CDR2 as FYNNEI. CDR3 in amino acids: CASSEKGAVSKDEQFF. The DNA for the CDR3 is TGTGCCAGCAGTGAAAAGGGGGCAGTTAGTAAGGATGAGCAGTTCTTC.

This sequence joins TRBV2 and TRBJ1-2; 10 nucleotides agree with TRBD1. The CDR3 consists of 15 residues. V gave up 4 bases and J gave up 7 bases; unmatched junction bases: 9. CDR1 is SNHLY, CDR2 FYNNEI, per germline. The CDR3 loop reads CASSGTGGVFRGYTF. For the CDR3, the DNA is TGTGCCAGCAGTGGGACAGGGGGAGTTTTTCGTGGCTACACCTTC.

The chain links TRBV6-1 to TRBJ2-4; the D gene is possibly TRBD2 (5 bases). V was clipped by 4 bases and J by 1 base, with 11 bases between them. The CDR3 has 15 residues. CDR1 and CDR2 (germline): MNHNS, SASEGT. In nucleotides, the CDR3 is TGTGCCAGCAGTGTTACGGGAACCGCCAAAAACATTCAGTACTTC. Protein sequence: CASSVTGTAKNIQYF.

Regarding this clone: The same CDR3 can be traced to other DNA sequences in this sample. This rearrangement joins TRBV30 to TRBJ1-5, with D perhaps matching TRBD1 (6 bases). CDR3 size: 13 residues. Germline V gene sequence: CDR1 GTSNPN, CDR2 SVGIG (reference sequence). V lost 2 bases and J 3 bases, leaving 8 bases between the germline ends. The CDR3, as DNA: TGTGCCTGGAGTACAGGGCCCAATCAGCCCCAGCATTTT. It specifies CAWSTGPNQPQHF. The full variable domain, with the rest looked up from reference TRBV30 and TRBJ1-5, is SQTIHQWPATLVQPVGSPLSLECTVEGTSNPNLYWYRQAAGRGLQLLFYSVGIGQISSEVPQNLSASRPQDRQFILSSKKLLLSDSGFYLCAWSTGPNQPQHFGDGTRLSIL.

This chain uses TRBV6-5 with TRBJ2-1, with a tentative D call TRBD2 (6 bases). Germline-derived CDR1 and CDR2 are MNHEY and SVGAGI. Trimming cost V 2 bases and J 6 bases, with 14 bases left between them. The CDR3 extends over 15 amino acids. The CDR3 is CASSYGGTPLNEQFF. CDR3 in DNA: TGTGCCAGCAGTTACGGAGGGACCCCTCTCAATGAGCAGTTCTTC.

The CDR3 bases are TGTGCCAGCAGTGGTACAGCCTTAAATCAGCCCCAGCATTTT. Its protein is CASSGTALNQPQHF. The chain has TRBV2 and TRBJ1-5, with no clear D. V was cut by 4 bases and J by 4 bases, with 11 bases left in between. The CDR3 totals 14 residues. The germline gives CDR1 SNHLY, CDR2 FYNNEI.

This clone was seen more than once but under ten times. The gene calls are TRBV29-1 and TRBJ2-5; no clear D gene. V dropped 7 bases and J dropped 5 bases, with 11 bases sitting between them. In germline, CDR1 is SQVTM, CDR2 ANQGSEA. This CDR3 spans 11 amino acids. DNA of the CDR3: TGCAGCGCCCTTCGTCGTGAGACCCAGTACTTC. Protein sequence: CSALRRETQYF.

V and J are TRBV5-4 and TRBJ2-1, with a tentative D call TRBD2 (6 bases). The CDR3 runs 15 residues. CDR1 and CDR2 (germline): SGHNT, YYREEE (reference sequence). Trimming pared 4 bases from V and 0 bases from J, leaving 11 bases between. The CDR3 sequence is CASSTGGPSYNEQFF. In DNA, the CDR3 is TGTGCCAGCAGCACCGGAGGGCCCTCCTACAATGAGCAGTTCTTC.

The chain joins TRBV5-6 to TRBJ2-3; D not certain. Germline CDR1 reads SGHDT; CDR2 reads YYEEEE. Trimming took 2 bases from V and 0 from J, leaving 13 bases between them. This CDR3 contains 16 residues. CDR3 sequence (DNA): TGTGCCAGCAGCTTTATACTGCTCCGGAGCACAGATACGCAGTATTTT. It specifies CASSFILLRSTDTQYF.

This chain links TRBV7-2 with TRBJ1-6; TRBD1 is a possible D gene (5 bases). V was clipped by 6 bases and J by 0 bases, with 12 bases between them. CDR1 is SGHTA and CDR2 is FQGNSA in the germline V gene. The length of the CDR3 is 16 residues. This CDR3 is CASRLKGISYNSPLHF. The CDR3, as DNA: TGTGCCAGCAGACTAAAGGGGATCTCCTATAATTCACCCCTCCACTTT.

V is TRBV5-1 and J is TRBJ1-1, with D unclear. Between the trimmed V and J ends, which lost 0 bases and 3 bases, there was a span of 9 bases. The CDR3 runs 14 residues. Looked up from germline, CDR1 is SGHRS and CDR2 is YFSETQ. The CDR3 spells CASSLGGKDTEAFF. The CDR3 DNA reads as TGCGCCAGCAGCTTGGGCGGGAAGGACACTGAAGCTTTCTTT.

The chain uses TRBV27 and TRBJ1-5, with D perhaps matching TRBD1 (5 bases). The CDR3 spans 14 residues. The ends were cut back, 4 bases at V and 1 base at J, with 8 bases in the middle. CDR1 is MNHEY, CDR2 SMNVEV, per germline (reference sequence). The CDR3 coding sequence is TGTGCCAGCAGTTATTCAGGGAGCAATCAGCCCCAGCATTTT. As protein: CASSYSGSNQPQHF.

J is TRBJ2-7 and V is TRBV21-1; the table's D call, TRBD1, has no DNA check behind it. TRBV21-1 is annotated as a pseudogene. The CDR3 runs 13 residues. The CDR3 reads CASSLRISYEQYF. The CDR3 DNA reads TGTGCCAGCAGCCTCAGGATCTCCTACGAGCAGTACTTC.